This record concerns one T cell receptor (beta chain) sequence. Its antigen is unidentified. Isolation recovered at least 7 million PBMCs from every sample. This entry is derived from a study of blood T cells in healthy people across ages. Study-wide results and limits: The study found more naive CD4+ cells and higher diversity in long-lived than aged donors. It was found that TCR beta diversity correlated strongly with the percentage of naive T cells.

Together with a sample-barcoded 5' primer, a J-beta primer mix was included in a second PCR lasting about 6 to 11 cycles. TCRdb passed the 5' RACE reads through MiXCR, listing each CDR3 protein once. The table has 950,000 to 1,200,000 distinct CDR3 sequences, 35% to 40% seen once; the top ten hold around 12%. Between the trimmed V and J ends, which lost 3 bases and 3 bases, there was a span of 8 bases. CDR3 length: 13 residues. The germline V gene has CDR1 MNHEY and CDR2 SMNVEV (reference sequence). Input material: blood. The chain joins TRBV27 to TRBJ1-2; the D is unclear. The TCR comes from a man between 18 and 35 years old in good health. This CDR3 reads CASSFRAHYGYTF. In DNA form, the CDR3 reads TGTGCCAGCAGTTTTCGGGCTCACTATGGCTACACCTTC.